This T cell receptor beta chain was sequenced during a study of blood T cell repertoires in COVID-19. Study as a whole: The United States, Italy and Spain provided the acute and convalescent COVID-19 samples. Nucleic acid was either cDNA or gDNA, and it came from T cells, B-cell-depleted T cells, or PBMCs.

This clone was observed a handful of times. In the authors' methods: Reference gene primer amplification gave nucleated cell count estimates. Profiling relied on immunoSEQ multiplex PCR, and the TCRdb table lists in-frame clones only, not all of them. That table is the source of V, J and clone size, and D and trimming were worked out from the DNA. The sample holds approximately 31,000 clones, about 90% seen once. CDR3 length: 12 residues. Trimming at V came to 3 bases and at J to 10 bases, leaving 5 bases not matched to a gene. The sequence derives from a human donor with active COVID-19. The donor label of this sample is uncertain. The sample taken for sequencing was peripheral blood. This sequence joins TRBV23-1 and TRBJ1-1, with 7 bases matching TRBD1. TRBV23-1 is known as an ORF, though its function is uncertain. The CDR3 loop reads CASSQGQIVAFF. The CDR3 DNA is TGCGCCAGCAGTCAGGGACAGATCGTAGCTTTCTTT.